The present entry profiles one T cell receptor beta chain with its context. What it binds is not known. The data were taken from a study of T cell responses to AZD1222 COVID-19 vaccine. TCRdb keeps only in-frame clones here, not all; method: immunoSEQ multiplex PCR. The sample consists of about 130,000 clones, about 91% of them appearing once. Germline V gene sequence: CDR1 SGHTA, CDR2 FQGNSA. The CDR3 extends over 13 amino acids. The V segment lost 5 bases and the J segment 3 bases; nucleotides outside the gene matches: 4. The study, taken as a whole, reports: Mapped onto spike, vaccine-associated CD4 TCRs spanned it and were dominant at 160-218 and 743-854. Donors were largely white British and mainly female; clonal diversity was possibly underestimated. Reportedly, close to half of spike-specific TCRs are directed against unmutated variant regions.

This chain uses TRBV7-2 with TRBJ2-7; 7 bases line up with TRBD2. Sequenced here: peripheral blood, sampled on day 0 of AZD1222 vaccination. The sequence was collected from an adult in good health. The CDR3 loop is CASSRLALYEQYF. CDR3 in DNA: TGTGCCAGCAGCCGACTAGCTCTCTACGAGCAGTACTTC.